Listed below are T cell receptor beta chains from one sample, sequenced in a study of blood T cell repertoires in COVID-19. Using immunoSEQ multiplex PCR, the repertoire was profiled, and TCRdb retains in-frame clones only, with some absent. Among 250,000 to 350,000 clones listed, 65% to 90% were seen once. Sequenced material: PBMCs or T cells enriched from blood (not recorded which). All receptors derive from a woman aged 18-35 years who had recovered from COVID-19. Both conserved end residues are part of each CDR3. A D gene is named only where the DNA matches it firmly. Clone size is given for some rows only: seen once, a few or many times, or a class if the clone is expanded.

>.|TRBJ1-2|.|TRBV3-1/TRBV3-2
TGTGCCAGCAGCCAAGGACTCGGGGGCTACACCTTC
CASSQGLGGYTF
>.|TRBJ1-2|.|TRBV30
TGTGCCTGGAGGGGGGAGGACTATGGCTACACCTTC
CAWRGEDYGYTF
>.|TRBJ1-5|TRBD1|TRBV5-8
TGTGCCAGCAGCGTGGGACAGAGCAATCAGCCCCAGCATTTT
CASSVGQSNQPQHF
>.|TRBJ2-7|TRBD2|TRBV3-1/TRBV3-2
TGTGCCAGCAGCAAAAGCGAGACTAGCGGGTACGAGCAGTACTTC
CASSKSETSGYEQYF
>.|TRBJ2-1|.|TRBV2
TGTGCCAGCAGTGAAGTAGAGAGCTCCTACAATGAGCAGTTCTTC
CASSEVESSYNEQFF
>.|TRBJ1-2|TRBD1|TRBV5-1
TGCGCCAGCAGCTACGGGACAGGGGGCAAGTATGGCTACACCTTC
CASSYGTGGKYGYTF
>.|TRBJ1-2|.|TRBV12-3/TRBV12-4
TGTGCCAGCAGACGGGAAGGGGGTGGCTACACCTTC
CASRREGGGYTF
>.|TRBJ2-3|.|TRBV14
TGTGCCAGCAGCCATAACGAACTGGCAGATACGCAGTATTTT
CASSHNELADTQYF
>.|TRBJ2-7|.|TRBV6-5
TGTGCCAGCAGAACAGGGCCGTACGAGCAGTACTTC
CASRTGPYEQYF
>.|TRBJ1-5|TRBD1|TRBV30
TGTGCCTGGGGACAGGGGGCAAATCAGCCCCAGCATTTT
CAWGQGANQPQHF
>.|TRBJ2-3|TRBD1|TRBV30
TGTGCCTACAGGGGGAGCCCAGATACGCAGTATTTT
CAYRGSPDTQYF
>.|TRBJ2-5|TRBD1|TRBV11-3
TGTGCCAGCAGCTACAACAGGGGGACCGGGGAGACCCAGTACTTC
CASSYNRGTGETQYF
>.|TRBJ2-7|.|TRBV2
TGTGCCAGCAGTGAAGCGCGGGCGGGATACGAGCAGTACTTC
CASSEARAGYEQYF
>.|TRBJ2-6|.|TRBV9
TGTGCCAGCAGCGTTCAATCCTCTGGGGCCAACGTCCTGACTTTC
CASSVQSSGANVLTF
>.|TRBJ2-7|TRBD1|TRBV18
TGTGCCAGCTCATTGGGACAGGGGGAGACCTACGAGCAGTACTTC
CASSLGQGETYEQYF
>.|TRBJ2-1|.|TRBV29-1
TGCAGCGTCATGGAGGGCACCTACAATGAGCAGTTCTTC
CSVMEGTYNEQFF
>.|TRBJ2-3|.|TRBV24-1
TGTGCCACCGATGGGGGGGCTAGCACAGATACGCAGTATTTT
CATDGGASTDTQYF
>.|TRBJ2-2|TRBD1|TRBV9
TGTGCCAGCAGCGAGAAGGGACAGGTGATGGTTGGCACCGGGGAGCTGTTTTTT
CASSEKGQVMVGTGELFF
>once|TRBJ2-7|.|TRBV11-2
TGTGCCAGCAGCATCGAGGGGACTGGATACTACGAGCAGTACTTC
CASSIEGTGYYEQYF
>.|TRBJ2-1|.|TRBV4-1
TGCGCCAGCAGCCAACCGCTAGCACCCAATGAGCAGTTCTTC
CASSQPLAPNEQFF
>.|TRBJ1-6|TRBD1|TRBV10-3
TGTGCCACCGCGACAGGGGGGTATAATTCACCCCTCCACTTT
CATATGGYNSPLHF
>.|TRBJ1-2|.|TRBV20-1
TGCAGTGCTTTCCAGGGTTATGGCTACACCTTC
CSAFQGYGYTF
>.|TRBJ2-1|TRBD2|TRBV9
TGTGCCAGCAGCTACTCACTAGCGGGAGGGGTATACAATGAGCAGTTCTTC
CASSYSLAGGVYNEQFF
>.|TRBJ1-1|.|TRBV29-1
TGCAGCGCGGAGGGGAAGAACACTGAAGCTTTCTTT
CSAEGKNTEAFF
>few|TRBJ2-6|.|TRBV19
TGTGCCAGTAGTTACAGGGTACATCAAATCTCTGGGGCCAACGTCCTGACTTTC
CASSYRVHQISGANVLTF
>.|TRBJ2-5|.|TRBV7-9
TGTGCCAGCAGCTTTGACCCGGGGAAGACCCAGTACTTC
CASSFDPGKTQYF
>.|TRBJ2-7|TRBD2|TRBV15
TGTGCCACCAGCAGGCTAGCGGGAGGGTCCTACTACGAGCAGTACTTC
CATSRLAGGSYYEQYF
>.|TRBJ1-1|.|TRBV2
TGTGCCAGCAGTGCCGGAGACGGCACTGAAGCTTTCTTT
CASSAGDGTEAFF
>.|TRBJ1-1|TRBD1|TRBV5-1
TGCGCCAGCAGAAAAATCTACAGGGGGCGGGACACTGAAGCTTTCTTT
CASRKIYRGRDTEAFF
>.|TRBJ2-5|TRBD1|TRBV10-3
TGTGCCATCAGGGACAGGGACCCTGTGGAGACCCAGTACTTC
CAIRDRDPVETQYF
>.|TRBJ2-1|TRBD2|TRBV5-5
TGTGCCAGCAGCTTATTAGGCGGGGGGGCGATTAGGTATGAGCAGTTCTTC
CASSLLGGGAIRYEQFF
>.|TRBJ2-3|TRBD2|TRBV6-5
TGTGCCAGCAGTTCAGGGCTAGCGGGGGGGACGCAGTATTTT
CASSSGLAGGTQYF
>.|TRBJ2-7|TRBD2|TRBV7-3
TGTGCCAGCAGCCCCTCCCCCGGGGGGGAGCAGTACTTC
CASSPSPGGEQYF
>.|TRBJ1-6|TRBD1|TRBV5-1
TGCGCCAGCAGCCCAGAGCTGACAGGGTATAATTCACCCCTCCACTTT
CASSPELTGYNSPLHF
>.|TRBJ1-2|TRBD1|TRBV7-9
TGTGCCAGCAGCTCCCAGGGGGAATCCCGGGACCATGGCTACACCTTC
CASSSQGESRDHGYTF
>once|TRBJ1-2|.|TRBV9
TGTGCCAGCAGCGTAGGGGGAGCATCAGGCCCTTATGGCTACACCTTC
CASSVGGASGPYGYTF
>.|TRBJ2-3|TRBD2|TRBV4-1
TGCGCCAGCAGCCAGCCTCCGATATCTAGCGGGGGGGCGGGCACAGATACGCAGTATTTT
CASSQPPISSGGAGTDTQYF
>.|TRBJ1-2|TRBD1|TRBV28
TGTGCCAGCAGTTCCATCCGGGACAGGACCTCTATTTCTAACTATGGCTACACCTTC
CASSSIRDRTSISNYGYTF
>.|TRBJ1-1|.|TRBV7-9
TGTGCCAGCAGCTTAGCCGGGTGGGGAGACCCGAACACTGAAGCTTTCTTT
CASSLAGWGDPNTEAFF
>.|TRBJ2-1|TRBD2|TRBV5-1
TGCGCCAGCAGCTTGGTCGGACTAGCGGTCAATGAGCAGTTCTTC
CASSLVGLAVNEQFF
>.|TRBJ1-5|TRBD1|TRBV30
TGTGCCTGGAGTCCGGGACAGCCCAATCAGCCCCAGCATTTT
CAWSPGQPNQPQHF
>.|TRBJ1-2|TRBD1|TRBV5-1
TGCGCCAGCAGCCGGGACAGGGCATTCGGTACGGGGGGCTACACCTTC
CASSRDRAFGTGGYTF
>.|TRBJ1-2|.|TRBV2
TGTGCCAGCAGTGTTCGGGTAGACTATGGCTACACCTTC
CASSVRVDYGYTF